This entry concerns a single TCR beta chain. Its antigen remains unknown. The entry originates in a study of cytomegalovirus exposure and HLA in healthy donors. Across the whole study: Most genotyped donors, roughly 80% of 350 to 500, had Caucasian-associated genetic ancestry.

In germline, CDR1 is LGHNA, CDR2 YSLEER. V lost 1 base and J 6 bases, leaving 12 bases between the germline ends. The CDR3 runs to 15 residues. PCR used 60 Vbeta primers and 13 Jbeta primers. Using immunoSEQ multiplex PCR, the repertoire was profiled, and TCRdb retains in-frame clones only, with some absent. The sample carries under 150,000 clones, 70% to 85% recorded once. Study-level points and caveats: Serostatus for CMV was the only available immune exposure information. Specific recognition of CMV antigens was confirmed in vitro for a few chains (all CMV-associated).

V and J are TRBV4-3 and TRBJ2-2, with a possible D match to TRBD2 (7 bases). Sequenced input: PBMCs. This TCR was sampled from a man aged 35 to 55 in good health and CMV-seropositive. The CDR3 protein is CASSQGRGRPGELFF. CDR3 nucleotide sequence: TGCGCCAGCAGCCAAGGGCGGGGGCGCCCCGGGGAGCTGTTTTTT.